Detailed here is one T cell receptor beta chain. Its antigen is as yet unknown. These data originate in a study of shared clonotypes between healthy human individuals. The CDR3 loop spans 14 amino acids. V was cut by 6 bases and J by 4 bases, with 10 bases left in between. From germline, CDR1 is LGHNT and CDR2 FRNRAP. Study-wide results and caveats: Between four donors, naive CD4 clonotypes were shared at a level of approximately 5%.

Adults of Caucasian background living in Nashville, Tennessee made up all donors. The authors ran the assay at deep level. The table came from immunoSEQ multiplex PCR; TCRdb's copy has only in-frame clones and leaves some out. In the table there are some 2.1 million clones, roughly 94% of which are singletons. This chain connects TRBV12-5 to TRBJ1-6; D call uncertain. The origin of this receptor is a man aged 18 to 29 in good health. The sequenced sample consisted of naive CD4+ T cells sorted from blood. Subset noted: CD45RA+ positively selected. The DNA of the CDR3 is TGTGCTAGTGGCCGGACGGATTATAATTCACCCCTCCACTTT. Its translation is CASGRTDYNSPLHF. Combining the CDR3 with reference TRBV12-5 and TRBJ1-6 gives the whole variable domain DARVTQTPRHKVTEMGQEVTMRCQPILGHNTVFWYRQTMMQGLELLAYFRNRAPLDDSGMPKDRFSAEMPDATLATLKIQPSEPRDSAVYFCASGRTDYNSPLHFGNGTRLTVT.